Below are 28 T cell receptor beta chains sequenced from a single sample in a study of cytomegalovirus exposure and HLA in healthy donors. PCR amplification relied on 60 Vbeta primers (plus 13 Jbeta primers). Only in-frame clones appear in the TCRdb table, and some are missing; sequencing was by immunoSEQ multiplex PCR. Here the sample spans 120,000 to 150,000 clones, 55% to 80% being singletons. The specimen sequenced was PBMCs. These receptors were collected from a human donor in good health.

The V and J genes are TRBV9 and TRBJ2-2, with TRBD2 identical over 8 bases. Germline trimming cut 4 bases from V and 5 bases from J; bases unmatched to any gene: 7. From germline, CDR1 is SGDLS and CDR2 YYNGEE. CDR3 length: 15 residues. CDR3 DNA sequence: TGTGCCAGCAGCCCATCGGGGGGGGTAACCGGGGAGCTGTTTTTT. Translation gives CASSPSGGVTGELFF.

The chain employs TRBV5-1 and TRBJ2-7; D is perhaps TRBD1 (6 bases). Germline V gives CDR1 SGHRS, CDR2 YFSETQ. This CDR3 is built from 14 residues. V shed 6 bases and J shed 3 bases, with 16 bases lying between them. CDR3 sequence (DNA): TGCGCCAGCACCCAAGAGGGGGACGACTACGAGCAGTACTTC. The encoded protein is CASTQEGDDYEQYF.

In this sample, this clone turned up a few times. CDR3 protein: CASLSRSSYNEQFF. DNA of the CDR3: TGTGCCAGCCTATCGAGAAGCTCCTACAATGAGCAGTTCTTC. The chain employs TRBV6-1 and TRBJ2-1; D not resolved. CDR1 MNHNS and CDR2 SASEGT come from the germline V gene. The V end was cut by 8 bases, the J end by 0 bases, with 11 bases between. The CDR3 spans 14 residues.

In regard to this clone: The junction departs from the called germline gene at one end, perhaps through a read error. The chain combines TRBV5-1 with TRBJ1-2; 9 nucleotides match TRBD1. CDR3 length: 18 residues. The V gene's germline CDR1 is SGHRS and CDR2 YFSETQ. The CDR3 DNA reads TGCGCCAGCAGCTTGGCCTTGAGGACAGGGGATATTAACTCTGGCTACACCTTC. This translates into CASSLALRTGDINSGYTF.

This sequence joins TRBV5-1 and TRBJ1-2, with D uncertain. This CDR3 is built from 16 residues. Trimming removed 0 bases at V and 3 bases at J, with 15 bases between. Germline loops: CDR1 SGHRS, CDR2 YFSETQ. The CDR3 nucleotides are TGCGCCAGCAGCTTGGCCGAGACATCTCAGGACTATGGCTACACCTTC. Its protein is CASSLAETSQDYGYTF.

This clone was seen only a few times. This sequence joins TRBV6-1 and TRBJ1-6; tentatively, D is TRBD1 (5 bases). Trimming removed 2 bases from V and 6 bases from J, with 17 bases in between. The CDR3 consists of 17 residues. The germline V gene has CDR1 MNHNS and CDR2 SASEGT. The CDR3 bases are TGTGCCAGCAGTGAACAGGGTTTGAGGACAATTAATTCACCCCTCCACTTT. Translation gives CASSEQGLRTINSPLHF.

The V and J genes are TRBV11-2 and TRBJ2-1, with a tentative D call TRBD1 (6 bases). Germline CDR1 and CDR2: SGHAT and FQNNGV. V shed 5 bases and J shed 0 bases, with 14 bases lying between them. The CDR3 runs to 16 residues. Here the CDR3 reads CASSVLQGGSYNEQFF. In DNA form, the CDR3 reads TGTGCCAGCAGCGTATTACAGGGCGGCTCCTACAATGAGCAGTTCTTC. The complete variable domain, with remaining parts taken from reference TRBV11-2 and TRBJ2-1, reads EAGVAQSPRYKIIEKRQSVAFWCNPISGHATLYWYQQILGQGPKLLIQFQNNGVVDDSQLPKDRFSAERLKGVDSTLKIQPAKLEDSAVYLCASSVLQGGSYNEQFFGPGTRLTVL.

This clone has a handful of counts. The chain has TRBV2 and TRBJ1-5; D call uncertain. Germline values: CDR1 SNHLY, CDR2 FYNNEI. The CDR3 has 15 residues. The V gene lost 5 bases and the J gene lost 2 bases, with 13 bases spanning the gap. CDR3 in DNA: TGTGCCAGCAGTCCGGACTCGGAGGGCAATCAGCCCCAGCATTTT. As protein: CASSPDSEGNQPQHF.

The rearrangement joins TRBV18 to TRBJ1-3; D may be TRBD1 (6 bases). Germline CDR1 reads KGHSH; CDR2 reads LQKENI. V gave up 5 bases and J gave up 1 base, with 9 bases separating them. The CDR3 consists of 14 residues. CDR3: CASSYDRSGNTIYF. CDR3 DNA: TGTGCCAGCTCATATGACAGGTCTGGAAACACCATATATTTT.

The CDR3 sequence is CASSFESAGELFF. CDR3 in DNA: TGTGCCAGCAGCTTCGAGTCCGCCGGGGAGCTGTTTTTT. This chain connects TRBV13 to TRBJ2-2; D is ambiguous. CDR1 and CDR2 (germline): PRHDT, FYEKMQ (reference sequence). The CDR3 loop spans 13 amino acids. V was clipped by 3 bases and J by 6 bases, with 8 bases between them.

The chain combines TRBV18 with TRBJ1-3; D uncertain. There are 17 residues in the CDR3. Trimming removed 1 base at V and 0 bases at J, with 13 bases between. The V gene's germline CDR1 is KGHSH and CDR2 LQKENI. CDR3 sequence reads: CASSPLVAGSSGNTIYF. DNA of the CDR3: TGTGCCAGCTCACCACTAGTGGCGGGGAGCTCTGGAAACACCATATATTTT.

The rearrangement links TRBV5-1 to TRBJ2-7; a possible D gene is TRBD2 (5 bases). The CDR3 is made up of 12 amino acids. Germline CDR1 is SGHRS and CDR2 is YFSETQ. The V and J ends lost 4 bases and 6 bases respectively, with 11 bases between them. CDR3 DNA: TGCGCCAGCAGCCCCAAAAGCGGCGAGCAGTACTTC. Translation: CASSPKSGEQYF.

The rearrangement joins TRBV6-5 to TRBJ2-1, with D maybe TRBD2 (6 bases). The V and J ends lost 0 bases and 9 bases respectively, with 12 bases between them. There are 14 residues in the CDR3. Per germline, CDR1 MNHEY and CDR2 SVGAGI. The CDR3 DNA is TGTGCCAGCAGTTACTCGGGTAGCGGCAGTGAGCAGTTCTTC. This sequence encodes CASSYSGSGSEQFF.

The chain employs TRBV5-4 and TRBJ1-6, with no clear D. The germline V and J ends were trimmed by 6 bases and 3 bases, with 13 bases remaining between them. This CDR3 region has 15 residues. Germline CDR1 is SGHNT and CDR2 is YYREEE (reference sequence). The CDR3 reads CASTPGIGYNSPLHF. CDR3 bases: TGTGCCAGCACCCCGGGGATCGGCTATAATTCACCCCTCCACTTT.

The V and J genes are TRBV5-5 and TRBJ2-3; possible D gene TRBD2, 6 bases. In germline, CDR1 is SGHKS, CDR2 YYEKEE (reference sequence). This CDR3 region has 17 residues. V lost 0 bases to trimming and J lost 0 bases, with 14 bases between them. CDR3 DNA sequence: TGTGCCAGCAGCTTGGCGGGACTTCATTCTAGCACAGATACGCAGTATTTT. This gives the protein CASSLAGLHSSTDTQYF.

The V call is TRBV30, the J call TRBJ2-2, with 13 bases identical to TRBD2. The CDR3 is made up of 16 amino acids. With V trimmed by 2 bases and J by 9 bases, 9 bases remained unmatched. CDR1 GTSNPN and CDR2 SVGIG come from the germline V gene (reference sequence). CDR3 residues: CAWSPTSGRAPRELFF. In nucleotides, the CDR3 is TGTGCCTGGAGTCCCACTAGCGGGAGGGCCCCTCGGGAGCTGTTTTTT.

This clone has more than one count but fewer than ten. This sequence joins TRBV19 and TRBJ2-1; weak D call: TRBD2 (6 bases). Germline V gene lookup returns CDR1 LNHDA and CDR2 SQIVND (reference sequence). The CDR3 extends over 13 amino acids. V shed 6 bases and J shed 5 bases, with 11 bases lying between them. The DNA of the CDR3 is TGTGCCAGTAGACTAGCTTCCCACAATGAGCAGTTCTTC. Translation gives CASRLASHNEQFF.

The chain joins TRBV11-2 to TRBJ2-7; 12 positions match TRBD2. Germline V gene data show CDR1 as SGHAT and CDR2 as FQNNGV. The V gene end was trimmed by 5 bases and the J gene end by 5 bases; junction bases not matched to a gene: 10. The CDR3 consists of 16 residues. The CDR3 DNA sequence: TGTGCCAGCAGCATCCGGACTAGCGGGATGTGGGACGAGCAGTACTTC. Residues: CASSIRTSGMWDEQYF.

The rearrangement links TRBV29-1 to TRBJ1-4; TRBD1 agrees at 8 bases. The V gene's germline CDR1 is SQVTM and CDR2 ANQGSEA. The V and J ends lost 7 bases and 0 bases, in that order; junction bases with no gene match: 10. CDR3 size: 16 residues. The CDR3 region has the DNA TGCAGCGCGAGAGGGACAGGAACCTCAACTAATGAAAAACTGTTTTTT. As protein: CSARGTGTSTNEKLFF.

CDR3 nucleotides: TGTGCCAGCAGCAAAGAGGAGCAGGGGGTCGACGAGCAGTACTTC. The encoded protein is CASSKEEQGVDEQYF. The chain couples TRBV21-1 to TRBJ2-7; TRBD1, the D gene given by the table, was not confirmed from the DNA. TRBV21-1 is noted as a pseudogene. The CDR3 consists of 15 residues.

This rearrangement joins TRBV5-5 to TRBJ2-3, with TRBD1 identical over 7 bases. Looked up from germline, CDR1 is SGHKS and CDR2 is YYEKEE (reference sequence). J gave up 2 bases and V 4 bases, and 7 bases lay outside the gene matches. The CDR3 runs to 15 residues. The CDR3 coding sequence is TGTGCCAGCAGCCGAAGGGACAGAGACACAGATACGCAGTATTTT. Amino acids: CASSRRDRDTDTQYF.

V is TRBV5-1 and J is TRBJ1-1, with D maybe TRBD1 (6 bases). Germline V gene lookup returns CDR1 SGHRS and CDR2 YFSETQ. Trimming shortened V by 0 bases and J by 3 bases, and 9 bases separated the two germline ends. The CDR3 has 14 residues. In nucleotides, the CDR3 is TGCGCCAGCAGCTTGGACAGGGATTACACTGAAGCTTTCTTT. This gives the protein CASSLDRDYTEAFF.

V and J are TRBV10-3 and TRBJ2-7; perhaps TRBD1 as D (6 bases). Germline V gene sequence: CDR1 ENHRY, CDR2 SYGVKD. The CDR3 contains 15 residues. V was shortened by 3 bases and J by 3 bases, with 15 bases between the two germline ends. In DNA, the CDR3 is TGTGCCATCAGTGATTGGGGCAGGGGAGACTACGAGCAGTACTTC. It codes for CAISDWGRGDYEQYF.

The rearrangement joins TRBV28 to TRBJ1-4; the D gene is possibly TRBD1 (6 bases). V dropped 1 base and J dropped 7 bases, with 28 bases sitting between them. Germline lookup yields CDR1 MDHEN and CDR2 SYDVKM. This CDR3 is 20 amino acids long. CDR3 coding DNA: TGTGCCAGCAGTTTATCGGCGTTCGGGGGGCGTGGGGACTTACCTGAAAAACTGTTTTTT. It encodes CASSLSAFGGRGDLPEKLFF. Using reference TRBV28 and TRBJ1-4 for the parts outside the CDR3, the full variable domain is DVKVTQSSRYLVKRTGEKVFLECVQDMDHENMFWYRQDPGLGLRLIYFSYDVKMKEKGDIPEGYSVSREKKERFSLILESASTNQTSMYLCASSLSAFGGRGDLPEKLFFGSGTQLSVL.

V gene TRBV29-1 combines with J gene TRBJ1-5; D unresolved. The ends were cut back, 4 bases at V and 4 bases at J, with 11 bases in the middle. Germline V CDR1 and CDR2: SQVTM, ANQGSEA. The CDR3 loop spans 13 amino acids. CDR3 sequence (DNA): TGCAGCGTTGGGTCTCACGGGAATCAGCCCCAGCATTTT. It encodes CSVGSHGNQPQHF. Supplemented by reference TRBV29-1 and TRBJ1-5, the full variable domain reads SAVISQKPSRDICQRGTSLTIQCQVDSQVTMMFWYRQQPGQSLTLIATANQGSEATYESGFVIDKFPISRPNLTFSTLTVSNMSPEDSSIYLCSVGSHGNQPQHFGDGTRLSIL.

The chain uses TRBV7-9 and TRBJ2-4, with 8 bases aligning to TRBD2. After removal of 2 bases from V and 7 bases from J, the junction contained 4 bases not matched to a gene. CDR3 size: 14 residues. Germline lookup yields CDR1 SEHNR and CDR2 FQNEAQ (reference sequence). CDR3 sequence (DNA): TGTGCCAGCAGCTTATCGGGAGGGGGGAACATTCAGTACTTC. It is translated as CASSLSGGGNIQYF.

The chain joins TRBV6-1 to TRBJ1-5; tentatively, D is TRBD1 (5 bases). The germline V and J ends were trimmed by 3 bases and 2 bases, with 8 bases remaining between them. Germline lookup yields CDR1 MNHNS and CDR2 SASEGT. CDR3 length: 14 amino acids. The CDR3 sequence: CASSDGGGNQPQHF. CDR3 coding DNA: TGTGCCAGCAGTGATGGAGGGGGCAATCAGCCCCAGCATTTT.

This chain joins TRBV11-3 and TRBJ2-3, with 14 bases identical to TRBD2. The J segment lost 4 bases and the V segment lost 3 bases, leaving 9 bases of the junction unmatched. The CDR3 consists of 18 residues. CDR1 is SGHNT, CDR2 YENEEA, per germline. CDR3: CASSFGTSGSWFSDTQYF. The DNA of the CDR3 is TGTGCCAGCAGCTTCGGGACTAGCGGGAGTTGGTTCTCAGATACGCAGTATTTT.